The next 6 T cell receptor beta chains were all read from a single sample in a study of blood T cell repertoires in COVID-19. Assay used: immunoSEQ multiplex PCR; TCRdb lists only in-frame clones, some missing. Altogether 200,000 to 250,000 clones are present, 88% being singletons, with the ten largest covering 2.5% to 3%. The sample comprised peripheral blood. These receptors were taken from a woman aged 55-70 years with acute or convalescent COVID-19.

This clone appeared once. This chain connects TRBV12-3 or TRBV12-4 to TRBJ1-1; 7 bases agree with TRBD1. V gave up 6 bases and J gave up 11 bases; unmatched junction bases: 12. The CDR3 loop spans 13 amino acids. CDR3 residues: CASRVQGRIRAFF. The CDR3 coding sequence is TGTGCCAGCAGGGTACAGGGGCGAATTCGCGCTTTCTTT.

The V and J genes are TRBV7-2 and TRBJ2-7; TRBD2 might be the D (5 bases). CDR3 length: 15 residues. Germline-derived CDR1 and CDR2 are SGHTA and FQGNSA. V shed 1 base and J shed 3 bases, with 13 bases lying between them. This chain's CDR3 is CASSLVPGVGYEQYF. The CDR3 DNA follows: TGTGCCAGCAGCTTAGTACCCGGGGTGGGCTACGAGCAGTACTTC.

About this clone: This sample also contains other DNA sequences that code for the same CDR3. As DNA, the CDR3 is TGTGCCAGCAGGGACAGGGGTCCCGGGGAGCTGTTTTTT. Its protein product is CASRDRGPGELFF. The J gene is TRBJ2-2, the V gene TRBV2; 9 positions match TRBD1. Trimming removed 6 bases from V and 6 bases from J; junction bases left unmatched: 2. The CDR3 is made up of 13 amino acids. The germline gives CDR1 SNHLY, CDR2 FYNNEI.

Note on this clone: Additional DNA sequences in this sample encode the identical CDR3. V usage is TRBV19 and J usage is TRBJ1-1; 8 bases are shared with TRBD1. CDR3 length: 14 amino acids. CDR1 and CDR2 from the germline V gene are LNHDA and SQIVND (reference sequence). V lost 3 bases, J lost 5 bases, and 5 bases stayed unmatched. In nucleotides, the CDR3 is TGTGCCAGTAGTATCAGGGGGCAGGGAACTGAAGCTTTCTTT. This translates into CASSIRGQGTEAFF.

This sequence joins TRBV7-2 and TRBJ2-7; 10 positions agree with TRBD2. Trimming removed 5 bases from V and 4 bases from J; junction bases left unmatched: 11. The CDR3 has 16 amino acids. From germline, CDR1 is SGHTA and CDR2 FQGNSA. Here the CDR3 DNA reads TGTGCCAGCAGCCCACAGGGAAGCGGGAGGGGATACGAGCAGTACTTC. Translating gives CASSPQGSGRGYEQYF. Full variable domain (missing parts from reference TRBV7-2 and TRBJ2-7): GAGVSQSPSNKVTEKGKDVELRCDPISGHTALYWYRQSLGQGLEFLIYFQGNSAPDKSGLPSDRFSAERTGGSVSTLTIQRTQQEDSAVYLCASSPQGSGRGYEQYFGPGTRLTVT.

V usage is TRBV4-1 and J usage is TRBJ1-6; 7 nucleotides agree with TRBD1. Germline V gene lookup returns CDR1 MGHRA and CDR2 YSYEKL. The V gene end was trimmed by 1 base and the J gene end by 7 bases; junction bases not matched to a gene: 4. The CDR3 spans 15 residues. CDR3 sequence: CASSQGRDSNSPLHF. CDR3 DNA: TGCGCCAGCAGCCAAGGCCGGGACAGCAATTCACCCCTCCACTTT.